Presented here are 17 T cell receptor beta chains from one specimen sequenced in a study of T-cell memory formation after mild COVID-19. TCRdb itself ran the 5' RACE reads through MiXCR, one entry per CDR3 protein. The table shows 540,000 or so distinct CDR3 sequences, with roughly 20% occurring only once. The sequenced material came from PBMCs or a T cell subset sorted from them (not recorded which). The receptors stem from an adult woman who had mild COVID-19 (a few samples of this study predate the infection). Cell type and time point are not known.

This clonotype was seen a handful of times. The V gene is TRBV25-1, the J gene TRBJ2-1; 7 bases are shared with TRBD1. The junction had 10 bases not matched to a gene; V was cut back by 4 bases and J by 1 base. CDR3 length: 17 amino acids. CDR1 MGHDK and CDR2 SYGVNS come from the germline V gene. The DNA of the CDR3 is TGTGCCAGCAGTGCTCCTCGTGGGACAGTTTCCTACAATGAGCAGTTCTTC. It specifies CASSAPRGTVSYNEQFF.

This clonotype was counted ten times or more. This chain connects TRBV7-3 to TRBJ2-5; 8 nucleotides align to TRBD1. V shed 2 bases, J shed 5 bases, and the junction held 4 bases outside the gene matches. Looked up from germline, CDR1 is SGHTA and CDR2 is FQGTGA. CDR3 size: 14 residues. CDR3 DNA: TGTGCCAGCAGCTTACAGGGGGCTTGGGAGACCCAGTACTTC. This encodes CASSLQGAWETQYF.

V usage is TRBV27 and J usage is TRBJ1-5; 8 nucleotides line up with TRBD1. The CDR3 extends over 14 amino acids. Germline assignment: CDR1 MNHEY and CDR2 SMNVEV (reference sequence). The V gene end was trimmed by 6 bases and the J gene end by 3 bases; junction bases not matched to a gene: 4. The CDR3 loop reads CASSWTGNNQPQHF. The CDR3 nucleotides are TGTGCCAGCAGCTGGACAGGGAACAATCAGCCCCAGCATTTT.

This clonotype turned up a few times. V is TRBV6-5 and J is TRBJ2-7; maybe TRBD2 (6 bases). From germline, CDR1 is MNHEY and CDR2 SVGAGI. Trimming took 6 bases from V and 6 from J, leaving 24 bases between them. This CDR3 contains 16 residues. CDR3 loop: CASSPGGVNAGREQYF. The DNA for the CDR3 is TGTGCCAGCAGCCCCGGGGGAGTCAACGCCGGACGCGAGCAGTACTTC.

The rearrangement links TRBV5-6 to TRBJ2-5; TRBD2 agrees at 9 bases. Germline trimming cut 4 bases from V and 2 bases from J; bases unmatched to any gene: 6. Looked up from germline, CDR1 is SGHDT and CDR2 is YYEEEE. CDR3 length equals 15 residues. The CDR3 reads CASSLRLADQETQYF. The CDR3 DNA follows: TGTGCCAGCAGCCTACGACTAGCGGATCAAGAGACCCAGTACTTC.

The CDR3 bases are TGTGCCAGCAGCTTAGCGGAGGTATCGGGAGAAAAACTGTTTTTT. As protein: CASSLAEVSGEKLFF. The chain uses TRBV7-9 and TRBJ1-4; no firm D call. This CDR3 region has 15 residues. The V and J ends lost 0 bases and 8 bases respectively, with 13 bases between them. Germline V lookup: CDR1 SEHNR, CDR2 FQNEAQ (reference sequence).

The rearrangement uses TRBV7-6 and TRBJ1-1; weak D call: TRBD1 (5 bases). CDR3 size: 14 residues. The germline V gene encodes CDR1 SGHVS and CDR2 FNYEAQ. Trimming took off 0 bases at V and 4 bases at J, with 9 bases between the two ends. The CDR3 DNA is TGTGCCAGCAGCTTAGCCCAGGGTCCCACTGAAGCTTTCTTT. It yields the protein CASSLAQGPTEAFF.

This clonotype was observed a few times. CDR3 coding DNA: TGCGCCAGCAGCTTGGGGACAGGGAAGAACACTGAAGCTTTCTTT. Encoded protein: CASSLGTGKNTEAFF. This sequence joins TRBV5-1 and TRBJ1-1; 8 nucleotides agree with TRBD1. V trimming: 0 bases; J trimming: 1 base; junction bases outside the gene matches: 2. The germline V gene encodes CDR1 SGHRS and CDR2 YFSETQ. This CDR3 is 15 amino acids long. Full variable domain (outside the CDR3, taken from reference TRBV5-1 and TRBJ1-1): KAGVTQTPRYLIKTRGQQVTLSCSPISGHRSVSWYQQTPGQGLQFLFEYFSETQRNKGNFPGRFSGRQFSNSRSEMNVSTLELGDSALYLCASSLGTGKNTEAFFGQGTRLTVV.

The V gene is TRBV18, the J gene TRBJ1-1; perhaps TRBD1 as D (5 bases). Germline CDR1 and CDR2: KGHSH and LQKENI. The CDR3 has 14 residues. V lost 5 bases and J lost 0, with 10 bases in between. The CDR3 nucleotides are TGTGCCAGCTCAACGACAGCCTTGAACACTGAAGCTTTCTTT. It is translated as CASSTTALNTEAFF.

This clonotype has ten or more counts. J is TRBJ2-2 and V is TRBV5-4; D gene ambiguous. The CDR3 spans 14 residues. CDR1 and CDR2 (germline): SGHNT, YYREEE (reference sequence). Trimming left V 0 bases short and J 5 bases short, with 8 bases between. The CDR3 nucleotides are TGTGCCAGCAGCTTGGTGGGCACAACCGGGGAGCTGTTTTTT. It encodes CASSLVGTTGELFF.

This clonotype was picked up a small number of times. This chain uses TRBV6-1 with TRBJ2-7; 14 bases agree with TRBD2. V was pared by 2 bases and J by 5 bases, with 8 bases of the junction left unmatched. The CDR3 sequence is 17 residues long. Germline lookup yields CDR1 MNHNS and CDR2 SASEGT. The CDR3: CASSETGLAGGLDEQYF. CDR3 sequence (DNA): TGTGCCAGCAGTGAAACCGGACTAGCGGGGGGCCTGGACGAGCAGTACTTC.

The chain carries TRBV27 and TRBJ2-7, with 9 positions matching TRBD2. Trimming removed 4 bases from V and 5 bases from J; junction bases left unmatched: 9. Germline V lookup: CDR1 MNHEY, CDR2 SMNVEV (reference sequence). CDR3 size: 15 residues. The CDR3 region is CASSSRGGAPDEQYF. In DNA, the CDR3 is TGTGCCAGCAGTTCGCGCGGGGGGGCGCCGGACGAGCAGTACTTC.

About this clonotype itself: With a much larger clone just one base away, this may be a read error. V is TRBV25-1 and J is TRBJ1-6, with TRBD1 matching 9 bases. The CDR3 contains 14 residues. Germline CDR1 is MGHDK and CDR2 is SYGVNS. The CDR3 loop reads CASTGQGIASPLNF. In DNA form, the CDR3 reads TGTGCCAGCACGGGACAGGGAATTGCTTCACCCCTCAACTTT.

The chain has TRBV5-1 and TRBJ2-3; D gene unclear. The CDR3 sequence is 15 residues long. Germline CDR1 and CDR2: SGHRS and YFSETQ. The V end lost 2 bases, the J end lost 0 bases, and 10 bases lay between the germline ends. The DNA of the CDR3 is TGCGCCAGCAGCTTAGAAGGGCCTAGCACAGATACGCAGTATTTT. Translating it yields CASSLEGPSTDTQYF. Complete variable domain (other parts from reference TRBV5-1 and TRBJ2-3): KAGVTQTPRYLIKTRGQQVTLSCSPISGHRSVSWYQQTPGQGLQFLFEYFSETQRNKGNFPGRFSGRQFSNSRSEMNVSTLELGDSALYLCASSLEGPSTDTQYFGPGTRLTVL.

This clonotype was counted between two and nine times. The chain employs TRBV7-3 and TRBJ2-1; possibly TRBD1 for D (5 bases). The germline CDR1 and CDR2 sequences are SGHTA and FQGTGA. The CDR3 runs to 14 residues. V was clipped by 6 bases and J by 2 bases, with 11 bases between them. CDR3 in DNA: TGTGCCAGCAGTCCCATGGGGCCCTACAATGAGCAGTTCTTC. Protein: CASSPMGPYNEQFF.

The rearrangement uses TRBV7-8 and TRBJ2-3; 7 bases map to TRBD2. Trimming at V came to 5 bases and at J to 2 bases, leaving 16 bases not matched to a gene. Germline V lookup: CDR1 SGHVS, CDR2 FQNEAQ. The CDR3 runs to 18 residues. The CDR3 loop reads CASSPKVSSGKDTDTQYF. Written as DNA, the CDR3 is TGTGCCAGCAGCCCAAAGGTTTCTAGCGGCAAAGACACAGATACGCAGTATTTT.

The V call is TRBV20-1, the J call TRBJ2-3; TRBD2 agrees at 7 bases. The germline V gene has CDR1 DFQATT and CDR2 SNEGSKA (reference sequence). J gave up 8 bases and V 4 bases, and 15 bases lay outside the gene matches. This CDR3 is 15 amino acids long. The CDR3 region has the DNA TGCAGTGCTACTTTCCGGGACTACGTAATGGGTACGCAGTATTTT. Translation: CSATFRDYVMGTQYF.